This TCR beta chain was identified during a study of blood T cell repertoires in COVID-19. Study as a whole: T cells, B-cell-depleted T cells, or PBMCs supplied cDNA or gDNA.

Repertoires were generated with immunoSEQ multiplex PCR, while TCRdb's copy carries only in-frame clones and drops some. The sample includes nearly 200,000 clones, 80% to 85% of them seen just once. As to this clone: One end of the junction varies from germline; a read error may be responsible. Additional DNA sequences in this sample encode the identical CDR3.

The sequence was collected from a human donor in a cohort sampled during active COVID-19. Sequencing was performed on peripheral blood.

The CDR3 region has the DNA TGCGCCAGCTTAGTAGGGGATAATTCACCCCTCCACTTT. Translation gives CASLVGDNSPLHF. The rearrangement uses TRBV6-6 and TRBJ1-6; maybe TRBD1 (5 bases). The CDR3 spans 13 residues. Germline V gives CDR1 MNHNY, CDR2 SVGAGI (reference sequence).